This T cell receptor (beta chain) was profiled in a study of spatial heterogeneity in lung cancer. For the study at large: Sequences of the beta chain were consistently detected in greater numbers than alpha-chain sequences.

Time point noted: sample taken at primary tumor resection. Donation came from about 72 patients with untreated early-stage non-small cell lung cancer. Without sorting, whole RNA was sequenced from tumor, nontumor lung or frozen PBMC. This clonotype was counted at least ten times. Its cognate antigen is unknown. Study-wide results and limits: Blood showed ubiquitous tumor TCRs more often at resection than at routine follow-up.

In TCRdb, the 5' RACE reads were re-called with MiXCR into one record per CDR3 protein. This sample has tens of thousands of distinct CDR3 sequences, with roughly 7% found just once. Source: PBMCs, taken at surgery. This receptor was identified in a male donor with early-stage non-small cell lung cancer.

In nucleotides, the CDR3 is TGTGCCAGCAGTTTAATACGGATGAACACCGGGGAGCTGTTTTTT. Encoded protein: CASSLIRMNTGELFF. V and J are TRBV28 and TRBJ2-2; D is unclear. The ends were cut back, 2 bases at V and 1 base at J, with 8 bases in the middle. The germline CDR1 and CDR2 sequences are MDHEN and SYDVKM. This CDR3 is 15 amino acids long. Full variable domain (rest looked up from reference TRBV28 and TRBJ2-2): DVKVTQSSRYLVKRTGEKVFLECVQDMDHENMFWYRQDPGLGLRLIYFSYDVKMKEKGDIPEGYSVSREKKERFSLILESASTNQTSMYLCASSLIRMNTGELFFGEGSRLTVL.